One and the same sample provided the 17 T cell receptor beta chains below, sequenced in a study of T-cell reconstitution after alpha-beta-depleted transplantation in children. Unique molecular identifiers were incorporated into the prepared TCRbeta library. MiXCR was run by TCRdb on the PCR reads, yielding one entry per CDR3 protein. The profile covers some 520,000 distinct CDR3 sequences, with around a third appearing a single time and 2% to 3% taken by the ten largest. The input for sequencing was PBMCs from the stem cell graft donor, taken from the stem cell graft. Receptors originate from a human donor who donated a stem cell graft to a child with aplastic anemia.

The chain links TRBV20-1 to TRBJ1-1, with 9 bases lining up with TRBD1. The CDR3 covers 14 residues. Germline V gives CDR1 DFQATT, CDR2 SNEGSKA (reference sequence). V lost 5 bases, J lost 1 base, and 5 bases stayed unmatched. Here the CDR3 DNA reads TGCAGTGCTTGGGGACAGGGAAGGAACACTGAAGCTTTCTTT. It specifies CSAWGQGRNTEAFF.

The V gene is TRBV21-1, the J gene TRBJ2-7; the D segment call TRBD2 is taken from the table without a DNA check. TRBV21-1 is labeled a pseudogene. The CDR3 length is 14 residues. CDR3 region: CASSKPQAQLEQYF. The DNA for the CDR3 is TGTGCCAGCAGCAAACCGCAGGCCCAGCTCGAGCAGTACTTC.

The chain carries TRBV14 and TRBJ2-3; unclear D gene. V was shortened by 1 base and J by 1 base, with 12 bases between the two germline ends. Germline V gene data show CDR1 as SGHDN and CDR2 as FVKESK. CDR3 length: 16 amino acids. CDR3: CASSQGWTVGTDTQYF. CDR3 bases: TGTGCCAGCAGCCAAGGATGGACGGTGGGCACAGATACGCAGTATTTT. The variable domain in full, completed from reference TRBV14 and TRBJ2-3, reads EAGVTQFPSHSVIEKGQTVTLRCDPISGHDNLYWYRRVMGKEIKFLLHFVKESKQDESGMPNNRFLAERTGGTYSTLKVQPAELEDSGVYFCASSQGWTVGTDTQYFGPGTRLTVL.

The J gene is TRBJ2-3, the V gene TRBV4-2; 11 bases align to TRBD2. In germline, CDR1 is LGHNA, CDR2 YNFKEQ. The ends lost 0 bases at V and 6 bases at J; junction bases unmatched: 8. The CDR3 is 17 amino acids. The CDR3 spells CASSQEPASGRTDTQYF. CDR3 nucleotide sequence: TGTGCCAGCAGCCAAGAGCCGGCTAGCGGGAGGACGGATACGCAGTATTTT.

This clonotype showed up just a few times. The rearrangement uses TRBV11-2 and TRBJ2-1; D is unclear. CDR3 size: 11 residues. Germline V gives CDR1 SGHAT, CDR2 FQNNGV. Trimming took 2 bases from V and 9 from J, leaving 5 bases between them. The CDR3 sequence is CASSLKGEQFF. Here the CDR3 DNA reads TGTGCCAGCAGCTTAAAGGGTGAGCAGTTCTTC.

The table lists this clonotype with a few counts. CDR3 amino acids: CASTRGSGLAYEQYF. CDR3 nucleotides: TGTGCCAGCACCCGAGGCTCAGGGTTGGCCTACGAGCAGTACTTC. J is TRBJ2-7 and V is TRBV28; D might be TRBD1 (5 bases). CDR3 length: 15 residues. Germline-derived CDR1 and CDR2 are MDHEN and SYDVKM. Trimming removed 7 bases from V and 2 bases from J, with 18 bases in between.

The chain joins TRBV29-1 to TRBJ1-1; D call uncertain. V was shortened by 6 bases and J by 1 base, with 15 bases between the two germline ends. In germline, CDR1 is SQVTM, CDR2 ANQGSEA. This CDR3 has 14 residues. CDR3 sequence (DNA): TGCAGCGTGTCATTAGAGGTTTCGAACACTGAAGCTTTCTTT. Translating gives CSVSLEVSNTEAFF.

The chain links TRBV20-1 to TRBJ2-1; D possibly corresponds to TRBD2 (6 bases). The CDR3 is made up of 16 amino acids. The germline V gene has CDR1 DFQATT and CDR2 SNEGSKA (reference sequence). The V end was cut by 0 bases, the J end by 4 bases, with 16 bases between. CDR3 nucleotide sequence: TGCAGTGCTAGAGATCTGAGCGGCGGGATTTACAATGAGCAGTTCTTC. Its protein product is CSARDLSGGIYNEQFF.

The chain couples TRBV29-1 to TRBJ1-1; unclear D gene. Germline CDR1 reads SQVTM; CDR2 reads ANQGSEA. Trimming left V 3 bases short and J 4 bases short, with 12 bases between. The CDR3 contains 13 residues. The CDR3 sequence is CSVDQDRGTEAFF. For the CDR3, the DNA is TGCAGCGTTGATCAGGATAGAGGCACTGAAGCTTTCTTT.

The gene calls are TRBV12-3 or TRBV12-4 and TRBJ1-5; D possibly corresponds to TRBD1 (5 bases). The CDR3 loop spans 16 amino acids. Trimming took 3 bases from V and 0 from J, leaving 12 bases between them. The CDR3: CASSFTGPPSNQPQHF. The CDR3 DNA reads TGTGCCAGCAGTTTTACAGGTCCTCCTAGCAATCAGCCCCAGCATTTT.

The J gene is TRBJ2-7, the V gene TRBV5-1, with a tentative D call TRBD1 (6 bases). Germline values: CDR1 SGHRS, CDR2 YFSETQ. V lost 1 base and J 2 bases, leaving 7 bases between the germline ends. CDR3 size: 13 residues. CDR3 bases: TGCGCCAGCAGCTTGACAGGGACCTACGAGCAGTACGTC. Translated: CASSLTGTYEQYV.

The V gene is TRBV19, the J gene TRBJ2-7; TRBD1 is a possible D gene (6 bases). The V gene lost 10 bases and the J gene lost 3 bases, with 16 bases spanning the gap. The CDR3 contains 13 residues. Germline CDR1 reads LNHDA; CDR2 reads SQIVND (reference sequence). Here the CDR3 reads CATKPKGHYEQYF. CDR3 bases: TGTGCCACCAAGCCGAAGGGACACTACGAGCAGTACTTC.

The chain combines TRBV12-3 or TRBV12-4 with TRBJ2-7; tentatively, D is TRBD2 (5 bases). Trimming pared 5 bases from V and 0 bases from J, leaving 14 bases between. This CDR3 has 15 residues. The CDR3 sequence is CASSPSGKNSYEQYV. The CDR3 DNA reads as TGTGCCAGCAGTCCGAGCGGAAAAAACTCCTACGAGCAGTACGTC.

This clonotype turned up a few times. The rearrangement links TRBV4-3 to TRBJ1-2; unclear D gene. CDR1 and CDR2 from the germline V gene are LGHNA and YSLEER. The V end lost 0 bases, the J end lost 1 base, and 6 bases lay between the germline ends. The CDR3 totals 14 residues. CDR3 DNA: TGCGCCAGCAGCCAAGATTCCATTAACTATGGCTACACCTTC. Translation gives CASSQDSINYGYTF.

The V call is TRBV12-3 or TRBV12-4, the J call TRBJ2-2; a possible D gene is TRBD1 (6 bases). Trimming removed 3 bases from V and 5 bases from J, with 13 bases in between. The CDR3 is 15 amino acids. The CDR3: CASSFSRGWTGELFF. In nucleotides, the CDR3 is TGTGCCAGCAGTTTCAGCAGGGGATGGACCGGGGAGCTGTTTTTT.

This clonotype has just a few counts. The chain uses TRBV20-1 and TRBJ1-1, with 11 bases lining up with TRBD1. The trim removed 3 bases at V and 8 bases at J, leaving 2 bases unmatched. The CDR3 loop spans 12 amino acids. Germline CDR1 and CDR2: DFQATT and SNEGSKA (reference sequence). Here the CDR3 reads CSARRTGGEAFF. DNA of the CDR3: TGCAGTGCTAGGAGGACAGGGGGCGAAGCTTTCTTT.

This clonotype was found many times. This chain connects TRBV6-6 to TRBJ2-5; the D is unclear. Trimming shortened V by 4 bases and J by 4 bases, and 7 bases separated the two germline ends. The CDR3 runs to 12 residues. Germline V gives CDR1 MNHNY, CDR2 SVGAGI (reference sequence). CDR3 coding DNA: TGTGCCAGCAGTTTTCCGGGAGAGACCCAGTACTTC. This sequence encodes CASSFPGETQYF.